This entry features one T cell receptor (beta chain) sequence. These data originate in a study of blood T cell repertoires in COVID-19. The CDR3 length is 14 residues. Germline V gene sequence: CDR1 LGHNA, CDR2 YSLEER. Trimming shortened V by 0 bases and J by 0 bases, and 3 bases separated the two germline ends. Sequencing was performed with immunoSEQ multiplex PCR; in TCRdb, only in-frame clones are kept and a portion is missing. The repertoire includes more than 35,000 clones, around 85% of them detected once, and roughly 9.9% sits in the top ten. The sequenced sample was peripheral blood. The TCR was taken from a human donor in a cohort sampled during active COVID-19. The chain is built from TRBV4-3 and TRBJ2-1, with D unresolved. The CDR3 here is CASSQESSYNEQFF. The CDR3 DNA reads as TGCGCCAGCAGCCAAGAGAGCTCCTACAATGAGCAGTTCTTC.